This T cell receptor beta chain came from a study of neoadjuvant anti-PD-1 for oral cavity cancer. General observations from the study: Treg/Th17 ratio rose with pretreatment blood and fell with post-treatment tumor TCRbeta clonality.

The patients had HPV-negative, locally advanced oral cavity squamous cell carcinoma. PBMCs were not maintained or expanded in culture before analysis. The germline CDR1 and CDR2 sequences are MNHNS and SASEGT. The V segment lost 4 bases and the J segment 4 bases; nucleotides outside the gene matches: 8. This CDR3 region has 16 residues. Generated by immunoSEQ multiplex PCR, the TCRdb table keeps only in-frame clones and is missing some. Among about 14,000 clones listed, less than 80% were seen once. About this clone itself: The antigen remains unidentified.

Sequences were derived from PBMCs, sampled before nivolumab (anti-PD-1) treatment. The chain recombines TRBV6-1 with TRBJ2-1, with TRBD2 matching over 9 bases. The sequence came from a person between 35 and 79 years old with oral cavity squamous cell carcinoma. This chain's CDR3 is CASSVDAGLAYNEQFF. Here the CDR3 DNA reads TGTGCCAGCAGTGTAGACGCCGGACTAGCGTACAATGAGCAGTTCTTC.